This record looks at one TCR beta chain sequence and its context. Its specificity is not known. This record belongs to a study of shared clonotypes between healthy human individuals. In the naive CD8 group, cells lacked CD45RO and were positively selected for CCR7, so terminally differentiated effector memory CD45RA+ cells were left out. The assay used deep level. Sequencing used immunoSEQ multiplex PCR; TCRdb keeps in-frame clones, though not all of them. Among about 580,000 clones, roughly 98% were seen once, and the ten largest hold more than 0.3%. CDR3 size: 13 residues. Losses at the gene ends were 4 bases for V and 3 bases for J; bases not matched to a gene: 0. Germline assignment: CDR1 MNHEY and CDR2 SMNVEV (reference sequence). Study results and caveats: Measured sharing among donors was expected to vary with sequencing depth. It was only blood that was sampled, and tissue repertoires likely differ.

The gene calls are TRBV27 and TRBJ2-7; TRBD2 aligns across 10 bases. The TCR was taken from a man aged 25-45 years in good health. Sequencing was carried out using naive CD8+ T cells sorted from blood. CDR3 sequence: CASSWTSGYEQYF. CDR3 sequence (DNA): TGTGCCAGCAGTTGGACTAGCGGCTACGAGCAGTACTTC.